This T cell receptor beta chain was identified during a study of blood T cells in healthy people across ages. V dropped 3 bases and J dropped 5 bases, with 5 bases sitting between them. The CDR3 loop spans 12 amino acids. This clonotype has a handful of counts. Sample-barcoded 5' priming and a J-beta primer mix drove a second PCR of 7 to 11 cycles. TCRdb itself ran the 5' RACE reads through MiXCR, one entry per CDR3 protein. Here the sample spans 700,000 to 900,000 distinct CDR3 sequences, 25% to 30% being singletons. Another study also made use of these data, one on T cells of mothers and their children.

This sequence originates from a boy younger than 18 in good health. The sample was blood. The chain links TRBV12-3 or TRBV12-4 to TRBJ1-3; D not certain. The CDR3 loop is CASSLNRNTIYF. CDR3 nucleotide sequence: TGTGCCAGCAGTTTGAACAGAAACACCATATATTTT.